This T cell receptor beta chain was retrieved from a study of CD8 T cells in Susac syndrome. Germline CDR1 reads SEHNR; CDR2 reads FQNEAQ (reference sequence). The CDR3 runs to 15 residues. V was pared by 5 bases and J by 3 bases, with 17 bases between. RNA, at 0.5 to 1 ug, was reverse transcribed with random hexamers. TCRdb re-derived calls from the immunoSEQ multiplex PCR reads in MiXCR, one entry per CDR3 protein. The sample lists a few hundred thousand distinct CDR3 sequences; around nine tenths were seen once. This clonotype was seen a few times. The sequenced material came from CD8+ T cells from PBMCs. The chain combines TRBV7-9 with TRBJ2-7; TRBD1 might be the D (6 bases). The source is a human donor with multiple sclerosis. The CDR3 is CASSHPDRSIYEQYF. Written as DNA, the CDR3 is TGTGCCAGCAGCCACCCCGACAGGTCCATCTACGAGCAGTACTTC.